These 25 T cell receptor beta chains came from one sample sequenced in a study of T-cell memory formation after mild COVID-19. Each CDR3 protein gets one entry after TCRdb re-called the 5' RACE reads with MiXCR. The table records 300,000 to 400,000 distinct CDR3 sequences, approximately 15% of them present only once. Source material: PBMCs or a T cell subset sorted from them (not recorded which). The receptors come from a man aged 18 to 30 who had mild COVID-19 (a few samples of this study predate the infection). Cell type and time point are not known.

V is TRBV6-6 and J is TRBJ2-3; D remains ambiguous. CDR3 size: 17 residues. CDR1 and CDR2 (germline): MNHNY, SVGAGI (reference sequence). Trimming pared 6 bases from V and 2 bases from J, leaving 21 bases between. In DNA form, the CDR3 reads TGTGCCAGCAGGTCAGTGACCTTAGACGTCATCACAGATACGCAGTATTTT. The encoded protein is CASRSVTLDVITDTQYF.

This clonotype was observed a few times. The rearrangement uses TRBV4-1 and TRBJ2-4, with 11 bases that match TRBD1. J lost 8 bases, V lost 4 bases, and 7 bases had no gene match. This CDR3 is 15 amino acids long. Germline V gene data show CDR1 as MGHRA and CDR2 as YSYEKL. Here the CDR3 reads CASSPDRDRGDIQYF. CDR3 nucleotide sequence: TGCGCCAGCAGCCCAGATCGGGACAGGGGGGACATTCAGTACTTC.

This clonotype showed up just a few times. CDR3 nucleotide sequence: TGTGCCAGCAGCCCTTTACCAGGGGCCAACGTCCTGACTTTC. It specifies CASSPLPGANVLTF. The genes are TRBV7-9 and TRBJ2-6; D gene uncertain. This CDR3 has 14 residues. Germline V gene lookup returns CDR1 SEHNR and CDR2 FQNEAQ (reference sequence). Trimming pared 5 bases from V and 4 bases from J, leaving 9 bases between. Full variable domain (missing parts from reference TRBV7-9 and TRBJ2-6): DTGVSQNPRHKITKRGQNVTFRCDPISEHNRLYWYRQTLGQGPEFLTYFQNEAQLEKSRLLSDRFSAERPKGSFSTLEIQRTEQGDSAMYLCASSPLPGANVLTFGAGSRLTVL.

This clonotype turned up a few times. The chain combines TRBV14 with TRBJ2-5; D might be TRBD2 (6 bases). V was shortened by 3 bases and J by 5 bases, with 16 bases between the two germline ends. The germline V gene encodes CDR1 SGHDN and CDR2 FVKESK. The CDR3 extends over 15 amino acids. The CDR3 sequence: CASSQMRGRGETQYF. CDR3 in DNA: TGTGCCAGCAGCCAGATGCGGGGTCGTGGGGAGACCCAGTACTTC.

The sample holds a few counts of this clonotype. The chain recombines TRBV5-5 with TRBJ2-3; tentatively, D is TRBD2 (7 bases). V lost 0 bases and J 4 bases, leaving 15 bases between the germline ends. Germline CDR1 reads SGHKS; CDR2 reads YYEKEE (reference sequence). The CDR3 has 16 residues. For the CDR3, the DNA is TGTGCCAGCAGCTTGGCGGTGGGGGGGCTAGCAGATACGCAGTATTTT. Encoded protein: CASSLAVGGLADTQYF.

This clonotype has just a few counts. The J gene is TRBJ1-5, the V gene TRBV20-1; maybe TRBD1 (6 bases). In germline, CDR1 is DFQATT, CDR2 SNEGSKA (reference sequence). V was pared by 6 bases and J by 0 bases, with 12 bases between. This CDR3 contains 14 residues. The CDR3 DNA reads TGCAGTGCAGCAGGGACACCTAGCAATCAGCCCCAGCATTTT. This gives the protein CSAAGTPSNQPQHF.

This clonotype was detected only a few times. The gene calls are TRBV3-1 and TRBJ2-7; 11 bases are shared with TRBD1. Trimming at V came to 3 bases and at J to 5 bases, leaving 6 bases not matched to a gene. Germline CDR1 is LGHDT and CDR2 is YNNKEL (reference sequence). CDR3 length equals 15 residues. CDR3 sequence (DNA): TGTGCCAGCAGCCAGGCAGGACAGGGGGCGGACGAGCAGTACTTC. Residues: CASSQAGQGADEQYF.

The chain employs TRBV11-2 and TRBJ2-4; the D gene is possibly TRBD1 (5 bases). Trimming took 1 base from V and 5 from J, leaving 9 bases between them. The germline CDR1 and CDR2 sequences are SGHAT and FQNNGV. The CDR3 sequence is 14 residues long. CDR3: CASSLVIGENIQYF. The CDR3 DNA reads as TGTGCCAGCAGCTTAGTTATAGGGGAAAACATTCAGTACTTC.

This clonotype was found many times. This chain connects TRBV6-2 or TRBV6-3 to TRBJ2-2; D not resolved. In germline, CDR1 is MNHEY, CDR2 SVGEGT. This CDR3 has 12 residues. Trimming removed 5 bases from V and 1 base from J, with 2 bases in between. CDR3 residues: CASSQNTGELFF. DNA of the CDR3: TGTGCCAGCAGTCAGAACACCGGGGAGCTGTTTTTT.

This clonotype turned up a few times. CDR3 sequence (DNA): TGTGCCAGCAGTTACGCCATGAGGATATATTTT. This translates into CASSYAMRIYF. The rearrangement uses TRBV6-2 or TRBV6-3 and TRBJ1-3; no clear D gene. The germline V gene encodes CDR1 MNHEY and CDR2 SVGEGT. The ends were cut back, 2 bases at V and 13 bases at J, with 9 bases in the middle. This CDR3 is 11 amino acids long.

The chain couples TRBV3-1 to TRBJ1-2; a possible D gene is TRBD1 (6 bases). The CDR3 consists of 16 residues. Germline-derived CDR1 and CDR2 are LGHDT and YNNKEL (reference sequence). V shed 1 base and J shed 1 base, with 13 bases lying between them. CDR3 sequence: CASSQATGAFNYGYTF. The CDR3 DNA reads TGTGCCAGCAGCCAAGCGACAGGAGCCTTTAACTATGGCTACACCTTC.

This chain connects TRBV6-1 to TRBJ1-5, with 10 bases matching TRBD1. Germline V gene sequence: CDR1 MNHNS, CDR2 SASEGT. V was pared by 5 bases and J by 6 bases, with 10 bases of the junction left unmatched. The CDR3 is 16 amino acids. CDR3 DNA: TGTGCCAGCAGTACCCGGGGACAGGGGTTAGGTCAGCCCCAGCATTTT. Translating it yields CASSTRGQGLGQPQHF.

This clonotype was counted between two and nine times. V usage is TRBV6-2 or TRBV6-3 and J usage is TRBJ1-2, with D unclear. The germline V gene encodes CDR1 MNHEY and CDR2 SVGEGT. The CDR3 spans 14 residues. V lost 6 bases to trimming and J lost 0 bases, with 11 bases between them. The CDR3 DNA reads as TGTGCCAGCAGCCACGGGCTAACTAACTATGGCTACACCTTC. It specifies CASSHGLTNYGYTF.

V is TRBV5-1 and J is TRBJ1-4; D not certain. Germline V gene lookup returns CDR1 SGHRS and CDR2 YFSETQ. Deletions cut 2 bases from V and 6 bases from J, with 11 bases between. This CDR3 comprises 14 residues. The CDR3 sequence is CASSLDIGDEKLFF. CDR3 DNA sequence: TGCGCCAGCAGCTTAGACATCGGGGATGAAAAACTGTTTTTT.

CDR3 nucleotides: TGTGCCATCACGGACACAAAATCTAGCACAGATACGCAGTATTTT. Protein product: CAITDTKSSTDTQYF. V is TRBV10-3 and J is TRBJ2-3; D might be TRBD1 (5 bases). This CDR3 comprises 15 residues. The germline V gene has CDR1 ENHRY and CDR2 SYGVKD. The germline V and J ends were trimmed by 7 bases and 0 bases, with 14 bases remaining between them.

V and J are TRBV29-1 and TRBJ2-3; D ambiguous. The germline V and J ends were trimmed by 2 bases and 3 bases, with 0 bases remaining between them. Germline CDR1 SQVTM, CDR2 ANQGSEA. The CDR3 spans 10 residues. CDR3 loop: CSVETDTQYF. CDR3 sequence (DNA): TGCAGCGTTGAAACAGATACGCAGTATTTT.

This clonotype turned up a few times. The V and J genes are TRBV4-1 and TRBJ2-7; D is perhaps TRBD1 or TRBD2 (5 bases each). The V gene's germline CDR1 is MGHRA and CDR2 YSYEKL. This CDR3 is built from 15 residues. Trimming stripped 1 base from V and 3 bases from J, with 13 bases between. CDR3 nucleotide sequence: TGCGCCAGCAGCCAAGGACAGCTAGACTACTACGAGCAGTACTTC. Amino acid sequence: CASSQGQLDYYEQYF.

The CDR3 region is CASSVGPLEPEAFF. The DNA of the CDR3 is TGTGCCAGCAGCGTAGGCCCCCTGGAGCCTGAAGCTTTCTTT. This chain uses TRBV9 with TRBJ1-1; D remains ambiguous. The V end lost 0 bases, the J end lost 6 bases, and 12 bases lay between the germline ends. CDR3 length: 14 amino acids. The germline V gene encodes CDR1 SGDLS and CDR2 YYNGEE.

In the case of this clonotype: One junction end does not reproduce the germline sequence, and a read error may be involved. The J gene is TRBJ2-3, the V gene TRBV9, with 7 bases lining up with TRBD1. Per germline, CDR1 SGDLS and CDR2 YYNGEE. CDR3 length equals 15 residues. As DNA, the CDR3 is TGTGCCAGCAGCGAGAACTACAGGGGCACAGATACGAAGTATTTT. Translating it yields CASSENYRGTDTKYF.

V and J are TRBV5-1 and TRBJ1-2, with D possibly TRBD1 on 5 matching bases. V lost 4 bases and J 4 bases, leaving 14 bases between the germline ends. Germline V gives CDR1 SGHRS, CDR2 YFSETQ. The CDR3 extends over 14 amino acids. In nucleotides, the CDR3 is TGCGCCAGCAGCCGGGGGGACGGAGCCTATGGCTACACCTTC. This gives the protein CASSRGDGAYGYTF.

This chain connects TRBV25-1 to TRBJ1-4, with TRBD1 as a possible D gene (5 bases). Per germline, CDR1 MGHDK and CDR2 SYGVNS. This CDR3 is built from 15 residues. Trimming removed 3 bases at V and 7 bases at J, with 15 bases between. The CDR3 here is CASSESLDKFEKLFF. CDR3 DNA: TGTGCCAGCAGTGAGTCCTTGGACAAATTTGAAAAACTGTTTTTT.

In this sample, this clonotype turned up many times. The chain links TRBV4-3 to TRBJ2-3; 8 bases match TRBD2. Germline CDR1 reads LGHNA; CDR2 reads YSLEER. Unmatched junction bases numbered 7, after V lost 3 bases and J lost 2 bases. The length of the CDR3 is 16 residues. The CDR3 DNA sequence: TGCGCCAGCAGCCAGCTGGCGGGGGGCCTCACAGATACGCAGTATTTT. The encoded protein is CASSQLAGGLTDTQYF.

This clonotype appeared many times. The chain has TRBV5-1 and TRBJ2-5; a weak D match, TRBD2 (6 bases). Germline values: CDR1 SGHRS, CDR2 YFSETQ. This CDR3 has 14 amino acids. V was cut by 1 base and J by 0 bases, with 7 bases left in between. The CDR3 bases are TGCGCCAGCAGCTTGAGCGGGTACCAAGAGACCCAGTACTTC. It translates to CASSLSGYQETQYF.

This clonotype is a singleton in its sample. The V call is TRBV6-5, the J call TRBJ1-2; D not certain. The germline CDR1 and CDR2 sequences are MNHEY and SVGAGI. V was pared by 0 bases and J by 4 bases, with 9 bases between. The CDR3 has 14 residues. The CDR3 nucleotides read TGTGCCAGCAGTTACTCGATAGTTACCTATGGCTACACCTTC. Translating gives CASSYSIVTYGYTF.

This clonotype was observed a few times. The rearrangement links TRBV7-3 to TRBJ1-1; D is undetermined. Germline V gives CDR1 SGHTA, CDR2 FQGTGA. The CDR3 loop spans 11 amino acids. Trimming left V 5 bases short and J 14 bases short, with 15 bases between. The CDR3 bases are TGTGCCAGCAGCAACGATGGACCCTTCTTCTTT. It translates to CASSNDGPFFF.